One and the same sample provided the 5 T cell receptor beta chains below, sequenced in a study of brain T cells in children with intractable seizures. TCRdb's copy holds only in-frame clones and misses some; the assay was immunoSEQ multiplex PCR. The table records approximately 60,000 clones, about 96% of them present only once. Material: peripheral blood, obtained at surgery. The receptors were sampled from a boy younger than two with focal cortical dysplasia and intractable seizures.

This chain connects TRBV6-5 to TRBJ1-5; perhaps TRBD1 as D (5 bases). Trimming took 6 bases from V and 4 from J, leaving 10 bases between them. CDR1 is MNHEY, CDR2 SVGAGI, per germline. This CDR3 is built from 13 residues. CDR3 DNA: TGTGCCAGCAGGAGGGGTCGTAATCAGCCCCAGCATTTT. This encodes CASRRGRNQPQHF.

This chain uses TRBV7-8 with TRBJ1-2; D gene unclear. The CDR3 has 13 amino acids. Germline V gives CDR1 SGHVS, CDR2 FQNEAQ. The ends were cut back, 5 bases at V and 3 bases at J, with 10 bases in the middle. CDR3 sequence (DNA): TGTGCCAGCAGCCCAGCCAACTACTATGGCTACACCTTC. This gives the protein CASSPANYYGYTF. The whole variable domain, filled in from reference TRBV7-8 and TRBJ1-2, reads GAGVSQSPRYKVAKRGQDVALRCDPISGHVSLFWYQQALGQGPEFLTYFQNEAQLDKSGLPSDRFFAERPEGSVSTLKIQRTQQEDSAVYLCASSPANYYGYTFGSGTRLTVV.

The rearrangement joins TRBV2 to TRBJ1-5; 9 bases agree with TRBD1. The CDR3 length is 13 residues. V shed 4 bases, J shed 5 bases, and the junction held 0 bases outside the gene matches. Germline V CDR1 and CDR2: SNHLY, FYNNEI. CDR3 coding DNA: TGTGCCAGCAGTGGGACAGGGGATCAGCCCCAGCATTTT. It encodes CASSGTGDQPQHF.

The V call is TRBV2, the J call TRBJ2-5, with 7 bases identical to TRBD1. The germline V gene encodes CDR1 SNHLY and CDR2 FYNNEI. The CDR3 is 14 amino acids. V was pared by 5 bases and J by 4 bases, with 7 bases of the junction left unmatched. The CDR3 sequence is CASSRRGGAETQYF. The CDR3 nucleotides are TGTGCCAGCAGTCGAAGAGGGGGCGCAGAGACCCAGTACTTC.

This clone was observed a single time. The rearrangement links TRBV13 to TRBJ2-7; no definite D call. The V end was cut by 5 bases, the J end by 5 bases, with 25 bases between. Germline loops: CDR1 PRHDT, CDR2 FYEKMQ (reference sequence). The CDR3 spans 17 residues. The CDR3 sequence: CASSTSRTIGIPHEQYF. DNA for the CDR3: TGTGCCAGCAGCACATCCAGGACGATTGGAATCCCTCACGAGCAGTACTTC.